The 12 T cell receptor beta chains presented below share a single source sample, sequenced in a study of cytomegalovirus exposure and HLA in healthy donors. PCR involved 60 Vbeta and 13 Jbeta primers. Repertoires were generated with immunoSEQ multiplex PCR, while TCRdb's copy carries only in-frame clones and drops some. In all, the sample yields tens of thousands of clones. The sequenced sample consisted of PBMCs. The source of these receptors is a man between 18 and 35 years old in good health and CMV-seropositive.

The genes are TRBV7-2 and TRBJ1-4; maybe TRBD1 (5 bases). Germline values: CDR1 SGHTA, CDR2 FQGNSA. The germline V and J ends were trimmed by 0 bases and 7 bases, with 12 bases remaining between them. The CDR3 has 15 amino acids. CDR3 bases: TGTGCCAGCAGCTTAGCGCAGGGAAGGGGTGAAAAACTGTTTTTT. It is translated as CASSLAQGRGEKLFF. Filled out from reference TRBV7-2 and TRBJ1-4, the complete variable domain reads GAGVSQSPSNKVTEKGKDVELRCDPISGHTALYWYRQSLGQGLEFLIYFQGNSAPDKSGLPSDRFSAERTGGSVSTLTIQRTQQEDSAVYLCASSLAQGRGEKLFFGSGTQLSVL.

As DNA, the CDR3 is TGTGCCAGCAGTTTACCCTCGGACGGGGGTCAGCCCCAGCATTTT. It yields the protein CASSLPSDGGQPQHF. V gene TRBV28 combines with J gene TRBJ1-5, with D perhaps matching TRBD1 (5 bases). The CDR3 contains 15 residues. Between the trimmed V and J ends, which lost 2 bases and 6 bases, there was a span of 14 bases. CDR1 is MDHEN, CDR2 SYDVKM, per germline.

V is TRBV6-5 and J is TRBJ1-1; 7 positions agree with TRBD1. The junction had 7 bases not matched to a gene; V was cut back by 0 bases and J by 6 bases. The CDR3 spans 15 residues. CDR1 MNHEY and CDR2 SVGAGI come from the germline V gene. The CDR3: CASSYSPTGWAEAFF. CDR3 DNA: TGTGCCAGCAGTTACTCCCCGACAGGGTGGGCTGAAGCTTTCTTT.

The chain employs TRBV28 and TRBJ2-7; a possible D gene is TRBD2 (5 bases). Trimming pared 2 bases from V and 3 bases from J, leaving 8 bases between. The CDR3 runs 13 residues. The V gene's germline CDR1 is MDHEN and CDR2 SYDVKM. The CDR3 here is CASSLTGIYEQYF. For the CDR3, the DNA is TGTGCCAGCAGTTTAACGGGGATCTACGAGCAGTACTTC.

The J gene is TRBJ1-4, the V gene TRBV9; D unresolved. Germline V CDR1 and CDR2: SGDLS, YYNGEE. CDR3 length: 14 amino acids. The germline V and J ends were trimmed by 3 bases and 8 bases, with 14 bases remaining between them. CDR3 DNA sequence: TGTGCCAGCAGCGGGGCGGGAAGGAGGGAAAAACTGTTTTTT. Its protein is CASSGAGRREKLFF.

The chain joins TRBV28 to TRBJ2-1, with 12 bases matching TRBD2. The V and J ends lost 7 bases and 7 bases, in that order; junction bases with no gene match: 14. Looked up from germline, CDR1 is MDHEN and CDR2 is SYDVKM. The CDR3 runs to 17 residues. CDR3 region: CASNRGASGRAQNEQFF. The CDR3 DNA sequence: TGTGCCAGCAACAGGGGAGCTAGCGGGAGGGCCCAGAATGAGCAGTTCTTC.

The J gene is TRBJ1-2, the V gene TRBV18; 7 bases are shared with TRBD1. Germline-derived CDR1 and CDR2 are KGHSH and LQKENI. The ends lost 3 bases at V and 2 bases at J; junction bases unmatched: 6. There are 15 residues in the CDR3. CDR3 protein: CASSPQKGQNYGYTF. The DNA of the CDR3 is TGTGCCAGCTCACCTCAGAAGGGACAGAACTATGGCTACACCTTC.

The gene calls are TRBV7-6 and TRBJ2-1; D unresolved. CDR3 length equals 12 residues. Germline lookup yields CDR1 SGHVS and CDR2 FNYEAQ. V lost 3 bases to trimming and J lost 8 bases, with 8 bases between them. The CDR3, as DNA: TGTGCCAGCAGCTTTGTCGTCGATGAGCAGTTCTTC. Translated, it gives CASSFVVDEQFF.

The chain links TRBV10-1 to TRBJ1-1; the D gene is possibly TRBD1 (5 bases). This CDR3 is 18 amino acids long. V lost 4 bases and J 1 base, leaving 22 bases between the germline ends. The germline gives CDR1 WNHNN, CDR2 SYGVQD (reference sequence). The CDR3 nucleotides read TGCGCCAGCAGTGCGAGAAAGGGGATGATCCAAGGGAACACTGAAGCTTTCTTT. It encodes CASSARKGMIQGNTEAFF.

J is TRBJ1-1 and V is TRBV4-1, with TRBD1 as a possible D gene (5 bases). There are 15 residues in the CDR3. The V end was cut by 3 bases, the J end by 4 bases, with 15 bases between. In germline, CDR1 is MGHRA, CDR2 YSYEKL. The CDR3 spells CASSQPDSLVTEAFF. The CDR3 nucleotides read TGCGCCAGCAGCCAGCCCGACAGCCTGGTCACTGAAGCTTTCTTT.

This chain links TRBV7-9 with TRBJ2-5, with 7 bases fitting TRBD1. The J call could be wrong; TRBJ2-7 is a better fit for the DNA end. This CDR3 comprises 12 residues. Germline V lookup: CDR1 SEHNR, CDR2 FQNEAQ (reference sequence). CDR3 amino acids: CASSLTGDEQYF. In nucleotides, the CDR3 is TGTGCCAGCAGCTTAACAGGGGACGAGCAGTACTTC.

V and J are TRBV19 and TRBJ2-6; D is ambiguous. This CDR3 spans 15 amino acids. V lost 7 bases and J 0 bases, leaving 10 bases between the germline ends. CDR1 and CDR2 (germline): LNHDA, SQIVND (reference sequence). The CDR3 loop reads CASTQSPSGANVLTF. For the CDR3, the DNA is TGTGCCAGTACCCAAAGCCCCTCTGGGGCCAACGTCCTGACTTTC.